These 30 T cell receptor beta chains originate from one sample sequenced in a study of response to subunit inactivated influenza vaccine. TCRdb itself ran the RT-PCR reads through MiXCR, one entry per CDR3 protein. Here the sample spans 500,000 to 600,000 distinct CDR3 sequences, under 15% being singletons. The starting material was PBMCs from blood, obtained more than 35 days after vaccination. These receptors were collected from a man aged 45 to 65 who received an inactivated influenza vaccine.

J is TRBJ2-3 and V is TRBV20-1; 10 positions match TRBD1. Per the germline V gene, CDR1 is DFQATT and CDR2 is SNEGSKA (reference sequence). J lost 4 bases, V lost 0 bases, and 19 bases had no gene match. This CDR3 has 20 residues. The CDR3 DNA reads as TGCAGTGCTAGAGACTTCGCCCGCGTTATTCGGGACAGGGGTCCAGATACGCAGTATTTT. Protein: CSARDFARVIRDRGPDTQYF.

The rearrangement joins TRBV10-3 to TRBJ2-2; unclear D gene. The CDR3 runs 13 residues. Trimming left V 4 bases short and J 2 bases short, with 5 bases between. Per the germline V gene, CDR1 is ENHRY and CDR2 is SYGVKD. DNA for the CDR3: TGTGCCATCAGTGCGATCAACACCGGGGAGCTGTTTTTT. This gives the protein CAISAINTGELFF.

This clonotype was counted a few times. This sequence joins TRBV19 and TRBJ1-1; tentative D call: TRBD1 (6 bases). V lost 6 bases and J lost 4, with 15 bases in between. CDR3 length equals 14 residues. CDR1 and CDR2 from the germline V gene are LNHDA and SQIVND (reference sequence). The CDR3 loop is CASSEHPRGTEAFF. The DNA of the CDR3 is TGTGCCAGTAGCGAGCATCCCAGGGGCACTGAAGCTTTCTTT.

This clonotype was recorded many times. V usage is TRBV14 and J usage is TRBJ2-7, with D unclear. Trimming pared 3 bases from V and 4 bases from J, leaving 7 bases between. This CDR3 is 12 amino acids long. Germline V gene sequence: CDR1 SGHDN, CDR2 FVKESK. The CDR3 protein is CASSQRKYEQYF. The CDR3 nucleotides are TGTGCCAGCAGCCAGAGGAAATACGAGCAGTACTTC.

Only a few counts were recorded for this clonotype. The chain links TRBV5-6 to TRBJ2-1; possibly TRBD1 for D (6 bases). Germline CDR1 is SGHDT and CDR2 is YYEEEE. V was cut by 0 bases and J by 8 bases, with 12 bases left in between. The CDR3 has 14 amino acids. The CDR3 reads CASSLAHRAHEQFF. In DNA form, the CDR3 reads TGTGCCAGCAGCTTGGCCCACAGGGCCCATGAGCAGTTCTTC.

This clonotype showed up just a few times. The chain employs TRBV7-6 and TRBJ2-3, with TRBD2 as a possible D gene (5 bases). CDR3 length equals 16 residues. Looked up from germline, CDR1 is SGHVS and CDR2 is FNYEAQ. V was cut by 2 bases and J by 0 bases, with 12 bases left in between. CDR3 DNA: TGTGCCAGCAGCTTACGGATCAGAGGGAGCACAGATACGCAGTATTTT. Translating it yields CASSLRIRGSTDTQYF.

This clonotype was picked up many times. CDR3 sequence: CASTPGHHSGNTIYF. CDR3 sequence (DNA): TGTGCCAGCACTCCGGGACACCACTCTGGAAACACCATATATTTT. The chain joins TRBV7-8 to TRBJ1-3; a possible D gene is TRBD1 (6 bases). Trimming shortened V by 7 bases and J by 0 bases, and 13 bases separated the two germline ends. The CDR3 runs 15 residues. CDR1 SGHVS and CDR2 FQNEAQ come from the germline V gene.

The V gene is TRBV6-1, the J gene TRBJ2-1; D gene unclear. This CDR3 region has 17 residues. Germline V gene sequence: CDR1 MNHNS, CDR2 SASEGT. Trimming stripped 6 bases from V and 3 bases from J, with 21 bases between. This CDR3 is CASSSLSIQAIYNEQFF. In DNA, the CDR3 is TGTGCCAGCAGCTCCTTATCTATCCAGGCGATCTACAATGAGCAGTTCTTC.

This rearrangement joins TRBV18 to TRBJ2-1; 9 nucleotides line up with TRBD2. CDR3 size: 15 residues. Losses at the gene ends were 1 base for V and 4 bases for J; bases not matched to a gene: 2. Germline lookup yields CDR1 KGHSH and CDR2 LQKENI. The CDR3 region is CASSPRGGDYNEQFF. The CDR3 DNA reads TGTGCCAGCTCACCACGCGGGGGGGATTACAATGAGCAGTTCTTC.

About this clonotype itself: A much larger clonotype is one base distant, so this may be a read error. The rearrangement uses TRBV12-3 or TRBV12-4 and TRBJ1-1; D is unresolved. The CDR3 spans 14 residues. V was pared by 5 bases and J by 2 bases, with 12 bases between. The CDR3 sequence is CASSPREENTEAFF. The CDR3 bases are TGTGCCAGCAGTCCGCGAGAGGAAAACACTGAAGCTTTCTTT.

This clonotype was seen more than once but under ten times. The chain uses TRBV7-2 and TRBJ2-5; D gene uncertain. Trimming removed 3 bases from V and 0 bases from J, with 14 bases in between. The CDR3 length is 16 residues. From germline, CDR1 is SGHTA and CDR2 FQGNSA. CDR3 loop: CASSLRGNSDQETQYF. The CDR3 DNA is TGTGCCAGCAGCTTGCGAGGCAACAGCGACCAAGAGACCCAGTACTTC.

This clonotype was seen only a few times. The chain uses TRBV24-1 and TRBJ2-7; unclear D gene. The germline V gene has CDR1 KGHDR and CDR2 SFDVKD. The CDR3 contains 13 residues. V lost 5 bases and J lost 1, with 8 bases in between. In DNA form, the CDR3 reads TGTGCCACCAGTGTTCCGGGTTCCTACGAGCAGTACTTC. Encoded protein: CATSVPGSYEQYF.

This clonotype was seen just once. The rearrangement uses TRBV7-9 and TRBJ2-7; a weak D match, TRBD1 (5 bases). CDR3 length: 14 residues. CDR1 SEHNR and CDR2 FQNEAQ come from the germline V gene (reference sequence). V was trimmed by 5 bases and J by 4 bases, leaving 15 bases between them. The CDR3 DNA sequence: TGTGCCAGCAGCGGTTCTCGCAGGGTGTACGAGCAGTACTTC. It is translated as CASSGSRRVYEQYF.

The chain is built from TRBV29-1 and TRBJ2-4; D perhaps matches TRBD1 (6 bases). With 4 bases removed from V and 7 bases from J, the gap between germline ends came to 14 bases. This CDR3 has 13 residues. The V gene's germline CDR1 is SQVTM and CDR2 ANQGSEA. CDR3 nucleotide sequence: TGCAGCGTTGCCACAGGGTTGGGGAACATTCAGTACTTC. This translates into CSVATGLGNIQYF.

This clonotype has only a few counts. V and J are TRBV4-1 and TRBJ2-2; D is unresolved. V dropped 0 bases and J dropped 6 bases, with 11 bases sitting between them. The CDR3 is 15 residues long. CDR1 and CDR2 from the germline V gene are MGHRA and YSYEKL. CDR3 nucleotides: TGCGCCAGCAGCCAAGATACCCTCGCGGCCGGGGAGCTGTTTTTT. Translation: CASSQDTLAAGELFF.

This clonotype was observed many times. This chain connects TRBV12-3 or TRBV12-4 to TRBJ2-7; 11 bases align to TRBD2. The CDR3 contains 14 residues. Trimming cost V 6 bases and J 4 bases; bases outside gene matches: 5. The CDR3 loop reads CASSLSGRAYEQYF. The CDR3 bases are TGTGCCAGCAGCCTTAGCGGGAGGGCTTACGAGCAGTACTTC.

This clonotype was seen repeatedly, ten times or more. V gene TRBV12-3 or TRBV12-4 combines with J gene TRBJ1-1; D gene ambiguous. Trimming took 3 bases from V and 4 from J, leaving 15 bases between them. CDR3 length: 15 amino acids. As DNA, the CDR3 is TGTGCCAGCAGTTTCCGCACTGTTGCTTTCACTGAAGCTTTCTTT. The encoded protein is CASSFRTVAFTEAFF.

Ten or more counts support this clonotype. The rearrangement links TRBV15 to TRBJ1-2; no reliable D call. Germline CDR1 LNHNV, CDR2 YYDKDF (reference sequence). The CDR3 consists of 14 residues. The V and J ends lost 5 bases and 4 bases respectively, with 14 bases between them. In nucleotides, the CDR3 is TGTGCCACCAGCGGCGCTTGGGAGGGCTATGGCTACACCTTC. It codes for CATSGAWEGYGYTF.

The genes are TRBV20-1 and TRBJ2-1; TRBD2 is a possible D gene (6 bases). Germline-derived CDR1 and CDR2 are DFQATT and SNEGSKA (reference sequence). Trimming stripped 3 bases from V and 8 bases from J, with 17 bases between. The CDR3 is made up of 14 amino acids. Here the CDR3 reads CSARWLSGGHEQFF. CDR3 DNA: TGCAGTGCTAGGTGGCTTAGCGGAGGACATGAGCAGTTCTTC.

This clonotype was recorded a few times. The J gene is TRBJ2-5, the V gene TRBV20-1; D gene uncertain. Between the trimmed V and J ends, which lost 7 bases and 5 bases, there was a span of 11 bases. CDR1 DFQATT and CDR2 SNEGSKA come from the germline V gene (reference sequence). The CDR3 is made up of 11 amino acids. CDR3 in amino acids: CSVKARETQYF. The DNA of the CDR3 is TGCAGTGTCAAGGCCCGGGAGACCCAGTACTTC.

This clonotype turned up a few times. The chain recombines TRBV18 with TRBJ2-5; D gene uncertain. The germline V and J ends were trimmed by 4 bases and 5 bases, with 11 bases remaining between them. This CDR3 has 13 amino acids. Germline CDR1 reads KGHSH; CDR2 reads LQKENI. The chain's CDR3 is CASSLLGKETQYF. As DNA, the CDR3 is TGTGCCAGCTCACTATTAGGAAAGGAGACCCAGTACTTC.

The table lists this clonotype with a few counts. This chain connects TRBV10-3 to TRBJ2-1; 7 nucleotides agree with TRBD2. The CDR3 consists of 13 residues. Losses at the gene ends were 10 bases for V and 0 bases for J; bases not matched to a gene: 3. The germline V gene encodes CDR1 ENHRY and CDR2 SYGVKD. The CDR3 is CASRDYSYNEQFF. CDR3 in DNA: TGTGCCAGCCGGGACTACTCCTACAATGAGCAGTTCTTC.

V gene TRBV5-1 combines with J gene TRBJ2-2, with TRBD2 matching over 12 bases. V lost 0 bases, J lost 5 bases, and 5 bases stayed unmatched. Germline loops: CDR1 SGHRS, CDR2 YFSETQ. The CDR3 covers 17 residues. The CDR3 nucleotides are TGCGCCAGCAGCTTGGTACTAGCGGGAGGAAATACCGGGGAGCTGTTTTTT. This codes for CASSLVLAGGNTGELFF.

The V and J genes are TRBV4-3 and TRBJ2-5, with a weak D call TRBD1 (5 bases). The CDR3 has 16 residues. Trimming left V 0 bases short and J 4 bases short, with 15 bases between. Germline assignment: CDR1 LGHNA and CDR2 YSLEER. CDR3 region: CASSQERGRAVETQYF. DNA for the CDR3: TGCGCCAGCAGCCAAGAAAGGGGCCGGGCAGTAGAGACCCAGTACTTC.

This clonotype was counted only a few times. The rearrangement joins TRBV5-1 to TRBJ2-2, with TRBD1 identical over 7 bases. The CDR3 is 15 residues long. The germline CDR1 and CDR2 sequences are SGHRS and YFSETQ. The V and J ends lost 4 bases and 0 bases, in that order; junction bases with no gene match: 3. The CDR3 bases are TGCGCCAGCAGCCCGGGACAGTCGAACACCGGGGAGCTGTTTTTT. Translating it yields CASSPGQSNTGELFF.

The CDR3 region has the DNA TGTGCCAGCAGCTTAGATCTGCCCGGGACAGGGATCGGGGAGCTGTTTTTT. It specifies CASSLDLPGTGIGELFF. The gene calls are TRBV11-3 and TRBJ2-2; 9 bases map to TRBD1. Germline V gives CDR1 SGHNT, CDR2 YENEEA. The V and J ends lost 0 bases and 7 bases, in that order; junction bases with no gene match: 9. The CDR3 loop spans 17 amino acids.

The sample holds a few counts of this clonotype. This rearrangement joins TRBV12-3 or TRBV12-4 to TRBJ1-1; D is unclear. V shed 6 bases and J shed 3 bases, with 14 bases lying between them. CDR3 length: 14 residues. Here the CDR3 DNA reads TGTGCCAGCAGCCGTCATGTGAGGGACACTGAAGCTTTCTTT. Its protein product is CASSRHVRDTEAFF.

The chain joins TRBV7-9 to TRBJ1-6; D unresolved. This CDR3 contains 15 residues. The germline V gene has CDR1 SEHNR and CDR2 FQNEAQ (reference sequence). Deletions cut 3 bases from V and 5 bases from J, with 11 bases between. The CDR3 spells CASSLARTNNSPLHF. The CDR3 DNA sequence: TGTGCCAGCAGCTTGGCAAGAACTAATAATTCACCCCTCCACTTT.

This clonotype was counted at least ten times. V usage is TRBV24-1 and J usage is TRBJ2-1; 9 bases agree with TRBD1. V was clipped by 4 bases and J by 6 bases; unmatched bases: 9. CDR1 is KGHDR, CDR2 SFDVKD, per germline. This CDR3 contains 16 residues. The chain's CDR3 is CATSDEGTGSGNEQFF. CDR3 nucleotide sequence: TGTGCCACCAGTGACGAAGGGACAGGGAGTGGCAATGAGCAGTTCTTC.

This clonotype was recorded a few times. CDR3 amino acids: CATSREDGTGLTISTDTQYF. DNA of the CDR3: TGTGCCACCAGCAGAGAGGACGGGACAGGCTTAACGATTAGCACAGATACGCAGTATTTT. The chain recombines TRBV15 with TRBJ2-3; TRBD1 aligns across 8 bases. Germline values: CDR1 LNHNV, CDR2 YYDKDF (reference sequence). CDR3 length: 20 residues. V dropped 0 bases and J dropped 0; count of bases not matched to a gene: 14.